Listed below are T cell receptor beta chains from one sample, sequenced in a study of blood T cells in healthy people across ages. TCRdb fed the 5' RACE reads into MiXCR, producing one record per CDR3 protein. The sample holds 1.5 million to 2 million distinct CDR3 sequences, about 28% seen once. Sequenced input: blood. The origin of the receptors is a woman aged 25 to 39 in good health. Each CDR3 is given with its conserved first and last residue. A D gene is named only where the DNA matches it firmly. Not every row has a clone size; where given, it reads once, few, many or a size class.

TRBV27	NA	NA	TRBJ2-1	CASSLSSSYNEQVF	TGTGCCAGCAGTTTATCTTCCAGTTACAATGAGCAGGTCTTC
TRBV5-4	many	TRBD1	TRBJ2-7	CASSSGQGVSYEQYF	TGTGCCAGCAGCTCGGGACAGGGGGTTTCCTACGAGCAGTACTTC
TRBV7-9	NA	NA	TRBJ2-3	CSSSLGIGPTDTQYF	TGTTCCAGCAGCTTAGGTATCGGCCCGACGGATACGCAGTATTTT
TRBV7-9	few	NA	TRBJ2-5	CASSLRVDRVHLRETQYF	TGTGCCAGCAGCTTACGGGTCGATAGAGTTCACCTAAGAGAGACCCAGTACTTC
TRBV5-6	many	TRBD1	TRBJ1-2	CASSWDREDGYTF	TGTGCCAGCAGCTGGGACAGGGAGGATGGCTACACCTTC
TRBV6-5	NA	NA	TRBJ2-2	CASQRQETTGELFF	TGTGCCAGCCAACGACAGGAAACAACCGGGGAGCTGTTTTTT
TRBV10-3	many	TRBD2	TRBJ2-7	CAISAVAGGFYEQYF	TGTGCCATCAGTGCCGTAGCGGGGGGTTTCTACGAGCAGTACTTC
TRBV20-1	many	TRBD2	TRBJ2-5	CSAPGGAGDVWGETQYF	TGCAGTGCTCCCGGAGGGGCGGGGGATGTCTGGGGAGAGACCCAGTACTTC
TRBV20-1	NA	TRBD1	TRBJ1-1	CSATRQGADTEAFF	TGCAGTGCTACGAGACAGGGGGCGGACACTGAAGCTTTTTTT
TRBV6-5	NA	NA	TRBJ1-2	CASNKDGSWANYGYTF	TGTGCCAGCAACAAGGACGGTTCATGGGCTAACTATGGCTACACCTTC
TRBV29-1	few	TRBD1	TRBJ1-2	CSAVLNRGSYTF	TGCAGCGCCGTTTTAAACAGGGGAAGCTACACCTTC
TRBV7-2	NA	TRBD1	TRBJ1-2	CASSPAGTGGLYGYTF	TGTGCCAGCAGCCCAGCCGGGACAGGGGGTTTATATGGCTACACCTTC
TRBV9	NA	NA	TRBJ2-5	CASSVAVGRGSPGETQYF	TGTGCCAGCAGCGTAGCTGTCGGGCGCGGGTCCCCGGGGGAGACCCAGTACTTC
TRBV6-2/TRBV6-3	few	NA	TRBJ2-4	CASSPHVSAKNIQYF	TGTGCCAGCAGTCCCCACGTATCCGCCAAAAACATTCAGTACTTC
TRBV30	NA	NA	TRBJ2-7	CAWNVGPRRDEQYF	TGTGCCTGGAATGTAGGTCCAAGAAGGGACGAGCAGTACTTC
TRBV20-1	NA	TRBD2	TRBJ2-1	CSTPQREGRSYNEQFF	TGCAGTACACCCCAGCGGGAGGGTCGCTCCTACAATGAGCAGTTCTTC
TRBV7-9	few	NA	TRBJ2-1	CASNSTSAAYNEQFF	TGTGCCAGCAACTCGACTAGTGCGGCCTACAATGAGCAGTTCTTC
TRBV9	NA	TRBD2	TRBJ2-1	CASSSRAGSSYNEQFF	TGTGCCAGCAGCTCCCGAGCGGGAAGCTCCTACAATGAGCAGTTCTTC
TRBV10-3	many	TRBD1	TRBJ2-7	CAISEQGQGDEQYF	TGTGCCATCAGTGAGCAGGGACAGGGGGACGAGCAGTACTTC
TRBV12-3/TRBV12-4	many	NA	TRBJ2-7	CASKGDPYEQYF	TGTGCCAGCAAAGGAGATCCCTACGAGCAGTACTTC
TRBV5-1	once	TRBD2	TRBJ2-3	CASSLVRAGNTDTQYF	TGCGCCAGCAGCTTGGTGCGAGCGGGGAACACAGATACGCAGTATTTT
TRBV29-1	few	NA	TRBJ2-3	CSVDAGTDTQYF	TGCAGCGTTGATGCGGGCACAGATACGCAGTATTTT
TRBV7-3	NA	TRBD2	TRBJ2-5	CASSSTSGEGETQYF	TGTGCCAGCAGCTCGACTAGCGGGGAGGGGGAGACCCAGTACTTC
TRBV5-1	few	NA	TRBJ2-6	CASSPPTGSSGANVLTF	TGCGCCAGCAGCCCTCCGACAGGCAGCTCTGGGGCCAACGTCCTGACTTTC
TRBV7-2	NA	TRBD1	TRBJ2-7	CASSLHRGSAYEQYF	TGTGCCAGCAGCTTACACAGGGGTTCCGCTTACGAGCAGTACTTC
TRBV7-2	NA	NA	TRBJ2-1	CASSSPLAGLYNEQFF	TGTGCCAGCAGTTCCCCGTTGGCGGGACTGTACAATGAGCAGTTCTTC